This T cell receptor beta chain emerged from a study of T cells in Graves' hyperthyroidism and ophthalmopathy. RNA transcripts served as the template for amplifying TCR beta CDR3 regions. Initially, a first-round RT-PCR of the TCR CDR3 employed the HTBI primer set. TCRdb redid the calling of the multiplex PCR reads with MiXCR, one entry per CDR3 protein. The sample consists of hundreds of thousands of distinct CDR3 sequences, 15% to 20% of them appearing once. This clonotype has at least ten counts. Deletions cut 2 bases from V and 4 bases from J, with 9 bases between. Germline V gene sequence: CDR1 LGHDT, CDR2 YNNKEL (reference sequence). The CDR3 covers 13 residues.

The receptor was derived from a woman aged 25 to 39 with Graves' hyperthyroidism. The sample taken for sequencing was blood. This chain connects TRBV3-1 to TRBJ2-7; D remains unclear. CDR3 loop: CASSQNGPYEQYF. CDR3 in DNA: TGTGCCAGCAGCCAAAATGGGCCATACGAGCAGTACTTC.